The 21 T cell receptor beta chains listed next were all sequenced from one sample in a study of Graves' ophthalmopathy and Graves' hyperthyroidism. Researchers took RNA transcripts and amplified TCR beta CDR3 regions from them. HTBI primers were used in a first-round RT-PCR, which preceded a second-round multiplex PCR. TCRdb called the multiplex PCR reads again in MiXCR, with one record for every CDR3 protein. Of some 520,000 distinct CDR3 sequences listed, 14% are singletons. Input material: blood. The receptors originated from a woman in her twenties or thirties with Graves' ophthalmopathy.

This clonotype was seen a few times. The chain carries TRBV24-1 and TRBJ2-3; 7 bases map to TRBD2. Germline values: CDR1 KGHDR, CDR2 SFDVKD. The CDR3 spans 16 residues. The V gene end was trimmed by 4 bases and the J gene end by 4 bases; junction bases not matched to a gene: 10. CDR3 sequence: CATSDPWGGVADTQYF. The CDR3, as DNA: TGTGCCACCAGTGACCCCTGGGGGGGAGTGGCAGATACGCAGTATTTT.

A single count supports this clonotype. This sequence joins TRBV20-1 and TRBJ2-4, with 8 nucleotides matching TRBD2. This CDR3 region has 16 residues. From germline, CDR1 is DFQATT and CDR2 SNEGSKA (reference sequence). V gave up 0 bases and J gave up 0 bases; unmatched junction bases: 4. CDR3 in DNA: TGCAGTGCTAGAGATCCCACTAGCGGAGCCAAAAACATTCAGTACTTC. Its translation: CSARDPTSGAKNIQYF.

About this clonotype: Being one base from a much bigger clone, this may be a read error. The chain links TRBV11-2 to TRBJ1-1; D is unclear. Germline V gives CDR1 SGHAT, CDR2 FQNNGV. The CDR3 sequence is 14 residues long. The CDR3, as DNA: TGTGGCAGCAGCTATTTGACCGGTAGGACTGAAGCTTTCTTT. This translates into CGSSYLTGRTEAFF.

This clonotype was counted ten times or more. The genes are TRBV12-3 or TRBV12-4 and TRBJ2-2; D is undetermined. This CDR3 has 14 amino acids. V was shortened by 1 base and J by 4 bases, with 7 bases between the two germline ends. Written as DNA, the CDR3 is TGTGCCAGCAGTTTAGGGACGGGCACCGGGGAGCTGTTTTTT. Protein product: CASSLGTGTGELFF.

This clonotype was seen only a few times. V and J are TRBV7-9 and TRBJ2-5; D unresolved. The V gene lost 2 bases and the J gene lost 1 base, with 11 bases spanning the gap. The CDR3 runs to 15 residues. Looked up from germline, CDR1 is SEHNR and CDR2 is FQNEAQ (reference sequence). CDR3: CASSLRRRVQETQYF. CDR3 coding DNA: TGTGCCAGCAGCTTACGACGCAGAGTCCAAGAGACCCAGTACTTC.

The chain combines TRBV10-3 with TRBJ2-7, with 9 bases identical to TRBD1. V lost 3 bases, J lost 1 base, and 4 bases stayed unmatched. Germline assignment: CDR1 ENHRY and CDR2 SYGVKD. The CDR3 is made up of 15 amino acids. CDR3 sequence reads: CAISDPGQGSYEQYF. CDR3 DNA: TGTGCCATCAGTGACCCGGGACAGGGATCCTACGAGCAGTACTTC.

This clonotype was seen at least ten times. The chain couples TRBV12-3 or TRBV12-4 to TRBJ2-7; TRBD2 aligns across 8 bases. This CDR3 region has 14 residues. Losses at the gene ends were 6 bases for V and 5 bases for J; bases not matched to a gene: 9. This chain's CDR3 is CASRQPGLGDEQYF. CDR3 in DNA: TGTGCCAGCAGGCAGCCGGGACTAGGAGACGAGCAGTACTTC.

This clonotype came up many times. The chain has TRBV12-3 or TRBV12-4 and TRBJ1-1, with D possibly matching TRBD1 (5 bases). V was trimmed by 6 bases and J by 8 bases, leaving 13 bases between them. The CDR3 sequence is 12 residues long. CDR3 sequence reads: CASRQERREAFF. The CDR3 nucleotides read TGTGCCAGCAGACAGGAGCGAAGGGAAGCTTTCTTT.

This clonotype was counted ten times or more. This chain joins TRBV6-1 and TRBJ2-5; D is ambiguous. There are 11 residues in the CDR3. Per the germline V gene, CDR1 is MNHNS and CDR2 is SASEGT. The V end lost 6 bases, the J end lost 3 bases, and 5 bases lay between the germline ends. Written as DNA, the CDR3 is TGTGCCAGCAGGGTGGAAGAGACCCAGTACTTC. The encoded protein is CASRVEETQYF.

This clonotype came up a few times. J is TRBJ1-2 and V is TRBV4-1, with 8 bases matching TRBD1. CDR3 length: 17 residues. Germline trimming cut 0 bases from V and 6 bases from J; bases unmatched to any gene: 12. CDR1 MGHRA and CDR2 YSYEKL come from the germline V gene. The CDR3 DNA sequence: TGCGCCAGCAGCCAAGACCGAGTGCGGACGACAGGGGATGGCTACACCTTC. Translation gives CASSQDRVRTTGDGYTF.

This clonotype turned up a few times. The CDR3 spells CASSQDPPGTYEQYF. The CDR3 DNA sequence: TGCGCCAGCAGCCAAGATCCGCCAGGAACCTACGAGCAGTACTTC. The rearrangement links TRBV4-1 to TRBJ2-7; D gene uncertain. Germline V CDR1 and CDR2: MGHRA, YSYEKL. V was pared by 0 bases and J by 2 bases, with 11 bases between. The CDR3 loop spans 15 amino acids.

This clonotype was recorded many times. The chain uses TRBV7-8 and TRBJ2-5; TRBD2 agrees at 13 bases. V shed 5 bases and J 6 bases; nucleotides not matched to a gene: 12. The CDR3 extends over 17 amino acids. Germline V gene lookup returns CDR1 SGHVS and CDR2 FQNEAQ. Written as DNA, the CDR3 is TGTGCCAGCAGCCGCCTCTCCACTAGCGGGGGGGCAAAGACCCAGTACTTC. Translation gives CASSRLSTSGGAKTQYF.

The chain is built from TRBV18 and TRBJ2-4; tentative D call: TRBD2 (5 bases). Germline lookup yields CDR1 KGHSH and CDR2 LQKENI. The CDR3 runs 17 residues. The germline V and J ends were trimmed by 3 bases and 0 bases, with 15 bases remaining between them. The CDR3 DNA reads as TGTGCCAGCTCACCCGTGTCGACTACTGAAGCCAAAAACATTCAGTACTTC. Translating gives CASSPVSTTEAKNIQYF.

The chain is built from TRBV12-3 or TRBV12-4 and TRBJ1-1; no clear D. The CDR3 is 13 amino acids. Between the trimmed V and J ends, which lost 7 bases and 5 bases, there was a span of 14 bases. CDR3 in DNA: TGTGCCAGCAATCGGGGTCCGGGGACTGAAGCTTTCTTT. Translation gives CASNRGPGTEAFF.

This clonotype was counted many times. The V call is TRBV12-3 or TRBV12-4, the J call TRBJ1-1; D unclear. V was clipped by 4 bases and J by 7 bases, with 10 bases between them. This CDR3 region has 12 residues. CDR3 amino acids: CASSSDGREAFF. As DNA, the CDR3 is TGTGCCAGCAGTTCAGACGGCCGTGAAGCTTTCTTT.

This clonotype was counted many times. This chain connects TRBV24-1 to TRBJ2-5; D is unclear. The germline V gene encodes CDR1 KGHDR and CDR2 SFDVKD. The CDR3 runs to 12 residues. Trimming shortened V by 4 bases and J by 2 bases, and 4 bases separated the two germline ends. The CDR3 bases are TGTGCCACCAGTGACCCTCAAGAGACCCAGTACTTC. Translated: CATSDPQETQYF.

This clonotype was seen at least ten times. The chain joins TRBV19 to TRBJ2-5; possibly TRBD1 for D (6 bases). In germline, CDR1 is LNHDA, CDR2 SQIVND (reference sequence). Trimming pared 4 bases from V and 5 bases from J, leaving 11 bases between. This CDR3 is 13 amino acids long. CDR3 sequence (DNA): TGTGCCAGTAGTACAAACAGGGTTGAGACCCAGTACTTC. Its translation: CASSTNRVETQYF.

This clonotype was seen many times. The chain is built from TRBV27 and TRBJ1-5; D gene uncertain. Trimming left V 5 bases short and J 2 bases short, with 13 bases between. This CDR3 region has 15 residues. The germline V gene encodes CDR1 MNHEY and CDR2 SMNVEV (reference sequence). DNA for the CDR3: TGTGCCAGCAGTACCCAGAGGGAGGGCAATCAGCCCCAGCATTTT. Its protein product is CASSTQREGNQPQHF.

This clonotype was seen ten or more times. The chain has TRBV29-1 and TRBJ2-5, with D tentatively TRBD2 (5 bases). Trimming removed 0 bases at V and 0 bases at J, with 23 bases between. This CDR3 has 19 amino acids. The germline V gene encodes CDR1 SQVTM and CDR2 ANQGSEA. The CDR3 bases are TGCAGCGTTGAAGATCGGCGCCGCGGGTCCGGCGGGTACCAAGAGACCCAGTACTTC. It translates to CSVEDRRRGSGGYQETQYF.

This clonotype was counted many times. DNA for the CDR3: TGTGCCAGCACCGACCCCGGGACAGGGGGCATCTATAACTATGGCTACACCTTC. It codes for CASTDPGTGGIYNYGYTF. V and J are TRBV12-3 or TRBV12-4 and TRBJ1-2, with 12 positions matching TRBD1. CDR3 size: 18 residues. The J segment lost 1 base and the V segment lost 7 bases, leaving 13 bases of the junction unmatched.

This clonotype was found many times. J is TRBJ1-1 and V is TRBV27; D gene unclear. CDR1 and CDR2 from the germline V gene are MNHEY and SMNVEV (reference sequence). The CDR3 extends over 11 amino acids. Trimming removed 9 bases from V and 5 bases from J, with 10 bases in between. The CDR3 nucleotides read TGTGCCAGTGTTGGGAGTACTGAAGCTTTCTTT. Translating it yields CASVGSTEAFF.